Listed here are 29 T cell receptor beta chains from one sample, sequenced in a study of T cells in Graves' hyperthyroidism and ophthalmopathy. The investigators amplified TCR beta CDR3 regions from RNA transcripts. When the TCR CDR3 underwent first-round RT-PCR, the HTBI primer set was used. TCRdb redid the calling of the multiplex PCR reads with MiXCR, one entry per CDR3 protein. The sample lists about 290,000 distinct CDR3 sequences; about 14% were seen once. Sequenced input: blood. Receptor source: a woman aged 30 to 39 with Graves' hyperthyroidism that later progressed to Graves' ophthalmopathy.

This clonotype was found many times. The chain combines TRBV27 with TRBJ2-7; D unclear. Germline values: CDR1 MNHEY, CDR2 SMNVEV (reference sequence). Between the trimmed V and J ends, which lost 4 bases and 1 base, there was a span of 11 bases. This CDR3 has 14 amino acids. Written as DNA, the CDR3 is TGTGCCAGCAGTTCACCGGGCCTATCCTACGAGCAGTACTTC. Encoded protein: CASSSPGLSYEQYF.

Note on this clonotype: A much larger clone is a single base away; this may be a read error. The chain combines TRBV18 with TRBJ2-1; D may correspond to TRBD1 or TRBD2 (5 bases each). The length of the CDR3 is 17 residues. The V gene's germline CDR1 is KGHSH and CDR2 LQKENI. CDR3 region: CASSDFRGAGPNNGQFF. CDR3 bases: TGTGCCAGCTCAGACTTCCGAGGGGCAGGGCCCAACAATGGGCAGTTCTTC.

This clonotype was recorded at least ten times. The V gene is TRBV10-3, the J gene TRBJ1-1; D might be TRBD1 (6 bases). This CDR3 spans 13 amino acids. Trimming took 9 bases from V and 2 from J, leaving 13 bases between them. From germline, CDR1 is ENHRY and CDR2 SYGVKD. CDR3 nucleotide sequence: TGTGCCATAGCCGACAGGTCTAACACTGAAGCTTTCTTT. Translation: CAIADRSNTEAFF.

About this clonotype itself: The junction departs from the called germline gene at one end, perhaps through a read error. This rearrangement joins TRBV7-3 to TRBJ2-2; possibly TRBD2 for D (6 bases). Per germline, CDR1 SGHTA and CDR2 FQGTGA. There are 18 residues in the CDR3. This CDR3 is CANSSPGTAGMNTGELFF. CDR3 in DNA: TGTGCCAACAGCTCACCCGGGACGGCGGGGATGAACACCGGGGAGCTGTTTTTT. The variable domain in full, completed from reference TRBV7-3 and TRBJ2-2, reads GAGVSQTPSNKVTEKGKYVELRCDPISGHTALYWYRQSLGQGPEFLIYFQGTGAADDSGLPNDRFFAVRPEGSVSTLKIQRTERGDSAVYLCANSSPGTAGMNTGELFFGEGSRLTVL.

This clonotype was counted at least ten times. The chain combines TRBV6-1 with TRBJ1-3; tentatively, D is TRBD1 (5 bases). The germline CDR1 and CDR2 sequences are MNHNS and SASEGT. This CDR3 region has 12 residues. Trimming removed 6 bases from V and 7 bases from J, with 10 bases in between. CDR3 amino acids: CASRSGGNTIYF. The CDR3 DNA follows: TGTGCCAGCAGGTCCGGGGGGAACACCATATATTTT.

The V gene is TRBV15, the J gene TRBJ1-1; D remains unclear. CDR3 length: 15 amino acids. Trimming took off 0 bases at V and 0 bases at J, with 8 bases between the two ends. Looked up from germline, CDR1 is LNHNV and CDR2 is YYDKDF (reference sequence). CDR3 in DNA: TGTGCCACCAGCAGAGATCAAGGCTTGAACACTGAAGCTTTCTTT. Translating gives CATSRDQGLNTEAFF.

This clonotype was seen at least ten times. This chain links TRBV20-1 with TRBJ1-2; D gene unclear. The V end was cut by 6 bases, the J end by 9 bases, with 14 bases between. This CDR3 contains 11 residues. Germline V lookup: CDR1 DFQATT, CDR2 SNEGSKA (reference sequence). The CDR3 bases are TGCAGTGCGAACCCCGCAAATAGCTACACCTTC. Translating gives CSANPANSYTF.

This clonotype was seen a handful of times. This rearrangement joins TRBV20-1 to TRBJ2-7, with D tentatively TRBD2 (6 bases). The CDR3 loop spans 14 amino acids. The ends were cut back, 3 bases at V and 2 bases at J, with 14 bases in the middle. Germline V lookup: CDR1 DFQATT, CDR2 SNEGSKA (reference sequence). CDR3 sequence reads: CSASLHGGPYEQYF. CDR3 nucleotides: TGCAGTGCTAGTCTCCACGGAGGGCCCTACGAGCAGTACTTC.

This clonotype was detected many times. CDR3 in DNA: TGTGCCAGCAGCCCAACGCGGGACGCGCTCCCCGGGGAGCTGTTTTTT. Its protein product is CASSPTRDALPGELFF. The chain combines TRBV7-9 with TRBJ2-2, with D perhaps TRBD2 (6 bases). Germline CDR1 is SEHNR and CDR2 is FQNEAQ (reference sequence). V was clipped by 5 bases and J by 6 bases, with 19 bases between them. The length of the CDR3 is 16 residues.

In its sample, this clonotype was seen many times. The chain has TRBV20-1 and TRBJ2-5; 13 positions match TRBD2. V was clipped by 5 bases and J by 0 bases; unmatched bases: 6. The CDR3 spans 16 residues. Germline V gene sequence: CDR1 DFQATT, CDR2 SNEGSKA (reference sequence). The CDR3 here is CSASGLAGAHQETQYF. DNA for the CDR3: TGCAGTGCTTCCGGACTAGCGGGAGCCCACCAAGAGACCCAGTACTTC.

This clonotype was observed a handful of times. This rearrangement joins TRBV19 to TRBJ1-1; 11 bases line up with TRBD1. Losses at the gene ends were 6 bases for V and 8 bases for J; bases not matched to a gene: 8. Germline loops: CDR1 LNHDA, CDR2 SQIVND (reference sequence). This CDR3 contains 14 residues. CDR3 region: CASSTGTGGIEAFF. The CDR3 DNA follows: TGTGCCAGTAGCACCGGGACAGGGGGAATAGAAGCTTTCTTT.

As regards this clonotype: A much bigger clone sits one base away, suggesting this may be a read error. This chain uses TRBV28 with TRBJ2-2; a possible D gene is TRBD2 (5 bases). The CDR3 contains 15 residues. V was clipped by 4 bases and J by 7 bases, with 16 bases between them. Looked up from germline, CDR1 is MDHEN and CDR2 is SYDVKM. CDR3 nucleotide sequence: TGTGCCAGCAGTTCGGCGAGAGTCGAGGGCGGGGAGCTGTTTTTT. Translated, it gives CASSSARVEGGELFF.

The rearrangement links TRBV7-2 to TRBJ1-2; 9 bases agree with TRBD1. CDR3 size: 14 residues. With 6 bases clipped from V and 4 bases from J, the junction kept 6 bases outside the gene matches. Germline V gene data show CDR1 as SGHTA and CDR2 as FQGNSA. The CDR3 reads CASRSDRGAYGYTF. Written as DNA, the CDR3 is TGTGCCAGCAGGTCGGACAGGGGAGCCTATGGCTACACCTTC.

This clonotype was seen repeatedly, ten times or more. The rearrangement joins TRBV18 to TRBJ2-7, with 9 bases aligning to TRBD1. Germline V gives CDR1 KGHSH, CDR2 LQKENI. Trimming took 4 bases from V and 2 from J; bases not matched to a gene: 0. The length of the CDR3 is 13 residues. The CDR3 DNA reads as TGTGCCAGCTCACACAGGGGGCCCTACGAGCAGTACTTC. Amino acid sequence: CASSHRGPYEQYF.

This clonotype has a count of ten or more. The CDR3 coding sequence is TGTGCCAGCAGCTTAGGGTACAGGGGCTACGAGCAGTACTTC. This codes for CASSLGYRGYEQYF. The chain has TRBV7-8 and TRBJ2-7; the match to TRBD1 covers 7 bases. Germline V lookup: CDR1 SGHVS, CDR2 FQNEAQ. J was trimmed by 3 bases and V by 1 base; bases with no gene match: 3. This CDR3 contains 14 residues.

This clonotype has a handful of counts. This rearrangement joins TRBV9 to TRBJ2-3, with D unclear. Deletions cut 0 bases from V and 2 bases from J, with 10 bases between. The germline V gene has CDR1 SGDLS and CDR2 YYNGEE. This CDR3 contains 15 residues. The CDR3 protein is CASSVGLTDTDTQYF. For the CDR3, the DNA is TGTGCCAGCAGCGTAGGCCTGACTGACACAGATACGCAGTATTTT.

This clonotype was counted at least ten times. The V call is TRBV7-9, the J call TRBJ2-1; 10 nucleotides line up with TRBD1. Per the germline V gene, CDR1 is SEHNR and CDR2 is FQNEAQ (reference sequence). This CDR3 has 17 amino acids. J lost 5 bases, V lost 0 bases, and 7 bases had no gene match. The CDR3 bases are TGTGCCAGCAGCTTAGCCCGGGACAGGGGACTCCACAATGAGCAGTTCTTC. Translating it yields CASSLARDRGLHNEQFF.

This clonotype was counted at least ten times. The chain uses TRBV6-1 and TRBJ1-2; D gene unclear. This CDR3 is built from 13 residues. Per the germline V gene, CDR1 is MNHNS and CDR2 is SASEGT. V lost 7 bases to trimming and J lost 2 bases, with 11 bases between them. CDR3 protein: CASINGINYGYTF. CDR3 coding DNA: TGTGCCAGCATCAACGGGATCAACTATGGCTACACCTTC.

In its sample, this clonotype was seen a few times. The gene calls are TRBV29-1 and TRBJ2-7, with D possibly being TRBD1 (5 bases). The CDR3 covers 13 residues. CDR1 and CDR2 from the germline V gene are SQVTM and ANQGSEA. V was shortened by 2 bases and J by 2 bases, with 10 bases between the two germline ends. CDR3 nucleotide sequence: TGCAGCGTTGAACGTTCAGGGACCTACGAGCAGTACTTC. The encoded protein is CSVERSGTYEQYF.

This chain uses TRBV5-1 with TRBJ2-7; 7 bases line up with TRBD1. The germline gives CDR1 SGHRS, CDR2 YFSETQ. V trimming: 0 bases; J trimming: 6 bases; junction bases outside the gene matches: 12. The CDR3 is 16 amino acids. In nucleotides, the CDR3 is TGCGCCAGCAGCTTGGGCCCCGGGACAGAGGGTGCCGAGCAGTACTTC. This codes for CASSLGPGTEGAEQYF.

This clonotype has ten or more counts. This chain connects TRBV6-1 to TRBJ2-1; 7 bases map to TRBD2. Per germline, CDR1 MNHNS and CDR2 SASEGT. The CDR3 extends over 12 amino acids. V lost 5 bases, J lost 9 bases, and 4 bases stayed unmatched. The CDR3: CASSYPSGEQFF. The CDR3 coding sequence is TGTGCCAGCAGTTACCCTAGCGGTGAGCAGTTCTTC.

In this sample, this clonotype turned up many times. This chain uses TRBV12-3 or TRBV12-4 with TRBJ2-7; D could derive from TRBD1 or TRBD2 (6 bases each). The V end was cut by 6 bases, the J end by 4 bases, with 19 bases between. CDR3 length: 15 residues. CDR3 sequence: CASSPTGYAGYEQYF. DNA for the CDR3: TGTGCCAGCAGCCCAACAGGGTACGCGGGATACGAGCAGTACTTC.

This clonotype was detected only once. CDR3 in amino acids: CASRGGSGPWWSDTQYF. CDR3 coding DNA: TGTGCCAGCAGGGGTGGGAGTGGACCATGGTGGTCAGATACGCAGTATTTT. The V gene is TRBV28, the J gene TRBJ2-3; D is perhaps TRBD2 (5 bases). V was pared by 6 bases and J by 4 bases, with 23 bases between. The CDR3 extends over 17 amino acids. Germline V gives CDR1 MDHEN, CDR2 SYDVKM.

V is TRBV12-3 or TRBV12-4 and J is TRBJ1-2, with no clear D. The CDR3 loop spans 13 amino acids. Trimming removed 5 bases at V and 4 bases at J, with 11 bases between. The CDR3 here is CASSPEGIYGYTF. The CDR3, as DNA: TGTGCCAGCAGTCCCGAAGGGATCTATGGCTACACCTTC.

The chain combines TRBV3-1 with TRBJ2-5, with a tentative D call TRBD1 (6 bases). The CDR3 runs 13 residues. The V end lost 8 bases, the J end lost 0 bases, and 10 bases lay between the germline ends. From germline, CDR1 is LGHDT and CDR2 YNNKEL (reference sequence). As DNA, the CDR3 is TGTGCCAGCCGACAGGTGTACCAAGAGACCCAGTACTTC. Translating gives CASRQVYQETQYF.

At least ten counts were recorded for this clonotype. The chain joins TRBV4-1 to TRBJ1-1, with D uncertain. V lost 2 bases to trimming and J lost 8 bases, with 12 bases between them. CDR3 length: 13 amino acids. CDR1 and CDR2 from the germline V gene are MGHRA and YSYEKL. The CDR3 DNA sequence: TGCGCCAGCAGCCAACCTATGGACCGAGAAGCTTTCTTT. Its translation: CASSQPMDREAFF.

This clonotype was seen a handful of times. Being one base from a much bigger clone, this may be a read error. The chain employs TRBV2 and TRBJ1-1; the match to TRBD1 covers 10 bases. The CDR3 length is 14 residues. Germline V gene sequence: CDR1 SNHLY, CDR2 FYNNEI. The CDR3 DNA sequence: TGTGCCGGCAGAGTCCCCGACAGGGGGCCTGAAGCTTTCTTT. Protein sequence: CAGRVPDRGPEAFF.

The chain joins TRBV24-1 to TRBJ2-5; maybe TRBD2 (5 bases). This CDR3 has 14 amino acids. The V and J ends lost 9 bases and 12 bases respectively, with 25 bases between them. Germline V CDR1 and CDR2: KGHDR, SFDVKD. CDR3 sequence reads: CATQEAGGGGRKYF. CDR3 in DNA: TGTGCCACCCAGGAGGCGGGCGGCGGCGGGCGTAAGTACTTC.

This chain uses TRBV30 with TRBJ2-5; D is possibly TRBD1 (5 bases). Trimming pared 0 bases from V and 7 bases from J, leaving 12 bases between. The V gene's germline CDR1 is GTSNPN and CDR2 SVGIG (reference sequence). The CDR3 is made up of 13 amino acids. This chain's CDR3 is CAWSVGGAGTQYF. The CDR3 region has the DNA TGTGCCTGGAGTGTCGGTGGGGCTGGGACCCAGTACTTC.